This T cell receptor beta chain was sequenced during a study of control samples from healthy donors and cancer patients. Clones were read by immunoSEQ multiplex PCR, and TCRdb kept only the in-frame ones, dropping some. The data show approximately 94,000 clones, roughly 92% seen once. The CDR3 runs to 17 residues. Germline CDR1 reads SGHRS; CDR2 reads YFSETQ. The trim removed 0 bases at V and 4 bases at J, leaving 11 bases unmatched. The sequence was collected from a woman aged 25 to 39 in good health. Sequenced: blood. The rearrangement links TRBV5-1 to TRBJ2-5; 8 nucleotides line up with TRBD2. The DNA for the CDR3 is TGCGCCAGCAGCTTGGGGGTAGGCGGGGGGAACCCAGAGACCCAGTACTTC. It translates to CASSLGVGGGNPETQYF.